The 23 T cell receptor beta chains listed next were all sequenced from one sample in a study of T cells in Graves' hyperthyroidism and ophthalmopathy. Using RNA transcripts as the source, TCR beta CDR3 regions were amplified. HTBI primers were employed in a first-round RT-PCR of the TCR CDR3. MiXCR, applied by TCRdb to the multiplex PCR reads, yields one record per CDR3 protein. The sample has roughly 240,000 distinct CDR3 sequences, approximately 24% seen once. The sequenced material came from blood. These receptors were taken from a woman between 35 and 50 years old with Graves' ophthalmopathy.

The chain has TRBV6-2 or TRBV6-3 and TRBJ1-1; D unresolved. CDR1 and CDR2 (germline): MNHEY, SVGEGT. V dropped 0 bases and J dropped 5 bases, with 16 bases sitting between them. This CDR3 has 16 amino acids. The DNA of the CDR3 is TGTGCCAGCAGTTACTCGATTTACGTAGGTGAGACTGAAGCTTTCTTT. This gives the protein CASSYSIYVGETEAFF.

The sample holds many counts of this clonotype. J is TRBJ1-5 and V is TRBV6-2 or TRBV6-3; no firm D call. Germline loops: CDR1 MNHEY, CDR2 SVGEGT. The CDR3 spans 13 residues. Trimming left V 7 bases short and J 1 base short, with 8 bases between. CDR3 amino acids: CASMRGSNQPQHF. CDR3 in DNA: TGTGCCAGCATGCGGGGAAGCAATCAGCCCCAGCATTTT.

V gene TRBV6-5 combines with J gene TRBJ1-5; D remains ambiguous. Trimming pared 3 bases from V and 0 bases from J, leaving 9 bases between. This CDR3 comprises 15 residues. Germline V gene data show CDR1 as MNHEY and CDR2 as SVGAGI. The CDR3 DNA reads TGTGCCAGCAGTTATTCTGGAGCTAGCAATCAGCCCCAGCATTTT. It specifies CASSYSGASNQPQHF.

This clonotype was observed at least ten times. The chain links TRBV12-3 or TRBV12-4 to TRBJ2-7, with D perhaps TRBD1 (6 bases). This CDR3 spans 12 amino acids. Trimming removed 6 bases at V and 6 bases at J, with 12 bases between. The CDR3 DNA reads TGTGCCAGCAGCCCCAACAGGGTCGAGCAGTACTTC. This gives the protein CASSPNRVEQYF.

The chain employs TRBV10-3 and TRBJ2-7; D uncertain. V was cut by 0 bases and J by 6 bases, with 12 bases left in between. From germline, CDR1 is ENHRY and CDR2 SYGVKD. The CDR3 sequence is 14 residues long. The CDR3 bases are TGTGCCATCAGTGAGTCGGGCGAGTCGGGCGAGCAGTACTTC. Its translation: CAISESGESGEQYF.

About this clonotype: One end of the junction fails to match germline, which may point to a read error. For the CDR3, the DNA is TGTGCCAGCAGTTTAGTTGCTGGTTGGAACACTGAAGCTTTCTTT. Protein sequence: CASSLVAGWNTEAFF. The chain joins TRBV24-1 to TRBJ1-1, with D unresolved. The germline V gene has CDR1 KGHDR and CDR2 SFDVKD. This CDR3 is 15 amino acids long.

This clonotype showed up just a few times. V is TRBV3-1 and J is TRBJ2-5, with TRBD2 matching 14 bases. Germline CDR1 is LGHDT and CDR2 is YNNKEL (reference sequence). V was clipped by 4 bases and J by 4 bases; unmatched bases: 8. The CDR3 is made up of 17 amino acids. In DNA, the CDR3 is TGTGCCAGCAGCCTCGGGACTAGCGGGAGTATTGGAGAGACCCAGTACTTC. Translated, it gives CASSLGTSGSIGETQYF.

In regard to this clonotype: One end of the junction fails to match germline, which may point to a read error. J is TRBJ2-5 and V is TRBV27; TRBD1 is a possible D gene (6 bases). The V gene's germline CDR1 is MNHEY and CDR2 SMNVEV (reference sequence). The CDR3 contains 13 residues. CDR3 sequence (DNA): TGTGCCACCAGTCATAGGGGGAAAGAGACCCAGTACTTC. This sequence encodes CATSHRGKETQYF.

This clonotype appeared a few times. This rearrangement joins TRBV27 to TRBJ1-1, with 9 bases that match TRBD1. J was trimmed by 1 base and V by 6 bases; bases with no gene match: 9. CDR3 size: 16 residues. CDR1 is MNHEY, CDR2 SMNVEV, per germline (reference sequence). Here the CDR3 reads CASRRTGAQTNTEAFF. The CDR3 DNA sequence: TGTGCCAGCAGGCGGACAGGGGCCCAGACGAACACTGAAGCTTTCTTT.

V gene TRBV12-3 or TRBV12-4 combines with J gene TRBJ2-7; D not resolved. The CDR3 length is 12 residues. V lost 8 bases and J lost 4, with 12 bases in between. CDR3 nucleotides: TGTGCCAGCGCCAAGACCGAATACGAGCAGTACTTC. Amino acids: CASAKTEYEQYF.

There are many counts of this clonotype. V is TRBV7-9 and J is TRBJ2-7, with TRBD2 matching 10 bases. V dropped 3 bases and J dropped 2; count of bases not matched to a gene: 4. The CDR3 sequence is 15 residues long. Germline V gene data show CDR1 as SEHNR and CDR2 as FQNEAQ (reference sequence). Here the CDR3 reads CASSFASGSTYEQYF. CDR3 DNA sequence: TGTGCCAGCAGCTTTGCTAGCGGGAGTACCTACGAGCAGTACTTC.

This clonotype was found many times. The rearrangement uses TRBV6-5 and TRBJ1-2, with TRBD1 matching 7 bases. Germline V CDR1 and CDR2: MNHEY, SVGAGI. With V trimmed by 9 bases and J by 6 bases, 7 bases remained unmatched. CDR3 size: 12 residues. The CDR3 here is CARGGSLNGYTF. In nucleotides, the CDR3 is TGTGCCAGAGGGGGCAGCCTGAATGGCTACACCTTC.

At least ten counts were recorded for this clonotype. The V call is TRBV20-1, the J call TRBJ2-5, with D tentatively TRBD1 or TRBD2 (5 bases each). Germline assignment: CDR1 DFQATT and CDR2 SNEGSKA (reference sequence). The V gene lost 3 bases and the J gene lost 2 bases, with 10 bases spanning the gap. The CDR3 contains 13 residues. CDR3 loop: CSARGEKQETQYF. CDR3 nucleotide sequence: TGCAGTGCTAGGGGGGAGAAACAAGAGACCCAGTACTTC.

This chain connects TRBV6-1 to TRBJ2-7; 10 bases line up with TRBD1. V trimming: 5 bases; J trimming: 5 bases; junction bases outside the gene matches: 9. The CDR3 covers 15 residues. Germline V CDR1 and CDR2: MNHNS, SASEGT. The CDR3 bases are TGTGCCAGCAGTCGCCCGGGACAGGGGTACAACGAGCAGTACTTC. Protein product: CASSRPGQGYNEQYF.

This clonotype was found many times. This rearrangement joins TRBV20-1 to TRBJ1-2, with 8 bases lining up with TRBD1. CDR3 length: 13 amino acids. Losses at the gene ends were 3 bases for V and 8 bases for J; bases not matched to a gene: 8. Germline CDR1 and CDR2: DFQATT and SNEGSKA (reference sequence). The CDR3 region has the DNA TGCAGTGCTAGTCGGACAGGGAGGGGCGGCTACACCTTC. This encodes CSASRTGRGGYTF.

Worth noting for this clonotype: A much larger clone lies one base from this, so it may be a read error. As the CDR3 is not closed by the conserved phenylalanine or tryptophan, this likely results from a read error. This chain connects TRBV30 to TRBJ2-2; no firm D call. Trimming removed 0 bases from V and 6 bases from J, with 5 bases in between. There are 12 residues in the CDR3. CDR1 GTSNPN and CDR2 SVGIG come from the germline V gene (reference sequence). The CDR3 region is CAWSVRPGELFV. CDR3 nucleotide sequence: TGTGCCTGGAGTGTACGTCCCGGGGAGCTGTTTGTT.

The genes are TRBV6-4 and TRBJ1-5; 7 bases align to TRBD1. Germline loops: CDR1 MRHNA, CDR2 SNTAGT. The junction had 6 bases not matched to a gene; V was cut back by 7 bases and J by 6 bases. This CDR3 has 13 amino acids. As DNA, the CDR3 is TGTGCCAGCAAAGGGGGCAGTCTTCAGCCCCAGCATTTT. As protein: CASKGGSLQPQHF.

The rearrangement links TRBV2 to TRBJ1-2; D is possibly TRBD1 (5 bases). The germline V and J ends were trimmed by 7 bases and 3 bases, with 9 bases remaining between them. The CDR3 consists of 12 residues. Germline V CDR1 and CDR2: SNHLY, FYNNEI. In DNA, the CDR3 is TGTGCCAGCACCGAGGGACACTATGGCTACACCTTC. Its protein product is CASTEGHYGYTF.

This clonotype was counted ten times or more. The chain has TRBV30 and TRBJ1-6; D ambiguous. Trimming removed 7 bases at V and 0 bases at J, with 7 bases between. Looked up from germline, CDR1 is GTSNPN and CDR2 is SVGIG (reference sequence). The CDR3 is made up of 13 amino acids. In DNA, the CDR3 is TGTGCCTTGAGGAGCTCCTATAATTCACCCCTCCACTTT. Translating it yields CALRSSYNSPLHF.

V usage is TRBV12-5 and J usage is TRBJ2-7, with TRBD2 identical over 8 bases. Germline-derived CDR1 and CDR2 are LGHNT and FRNRAP. The CDR3 is 14 amino acids. The V and J ends lost 5 bases and 2 bases, in that order; junction bases with no gene match: 5. The CDR3 spells CASGKQGLAYEQYF. CDR3 coding DNA: TGTGCTAGTGGTAAACAGGGACTAGCCTACGAGCAGTACTTC.

This clonotype was counted ten times or more. V and J are TRBV7-2 and TRBJ2-5; D is uncertain. The CDR3 extends over 12 amino acids. CDR1 and CDR2 from the germline V gene are SGHTA and FQGNSA. V was clipped by 5 bases and J by 12 bases, with 16 bases between them. Written as DNA, the CDR3 is TGTGCCAGCAGCCCCGCCGGGTCGTATAAGTACTTC. This gives the protein CASSPAGSYKYF.

The sample holds many counts of this clonotype. The chain carries TRBV6-1 and TRBJ2-5; 12 positions match TRBD2. V shed 1 base and J 4 bases; nucleotides not matched to a gene: 7. CDR1 and CDR2 (germline): MNHNS, SASEGT. This CDR3 is built from 17 residues. CDR3 sequence: CASSEGRTSGKGETQYF. The DNA for the CDR3 is TGTGCCAGCAGTGAAGGTCGGACTAGCGGGAAGGGAGAGACCCAGTACTTC.

This clonotype was seen many times. V gene TRBV11-2 combines with J gene TRBJ2-6, with 10 bases that match TRBD1. V was clipped by 5 bases and J by 2 bases; unmatched bases: 9. The CDR3 sequence is 18 residues long. The germline CDR1 and CDR2 sequences are SGHAT and FQNNGV. This chain's CDR3 is CASSPKTGGAAGANVLTF. The CDR3 DNA reads as TGTGCCAGCAGCCCGAAGACAGGGGGCGCCGCTGGGGCCAACGTCCTGACTTTC.